This T cell receptor beta chain is drawn from a study of shared clonotypes between healthy human individuals. Points on this clone: Its target is unknown.

As defined, naive CD8 cells were CD45RO-negative and positively selected for CCR7, with terminally differentiated effector memory CD45RA+ cells excluded. Whole-study results and caveats: Enrolling few donors narrowed the genetic and exposure-history diversity that was represented.

The CDR3 length is 20 residues. The V and J ends lost 2 bases and 5 bases, in that order; junction bases with no gene match: 23. Per germline, CDR1 MNHNS and CDR2 SASEGT. Some clones are missing from TCRdb's copy, which holds only in-frame ones; the method was immunoSEQ multiplex PCR. The repertoire holds 2 million to 2.5 million clones, with about 93% as singletons. Sequencing was carried out using naive CD8+ T cells from PBMCs. V is TRBV6-1 and J is TRBJ2-7, with 8 bases matching TRBD1. The source of this sequence is a man between 18 and 29 years old in good health. Some clones in this sample may be carry-over from other donors' samples. In DNA, the CDR3 is TGTGCCAGCAGTGAATGGTGGAGGGCAGGGGGCATAGAGGGTGCGCACGAGCAGTACTTC. The encoded protein is CASSEWWRAGGIEGAHEQYF.